Detailed here is one TCR beta chain. This entry is derived from a study of T cell changes during pregnancy in multiple sclerosis. The method was immunoSEQ multiplex PCR; TCRdb's version includes in-frame clones alone and lacks a portion of them. The data show approximately 96,000 clones, around 92% seen once. Losses at the gene ends were 2 bases for V and 2 bases for J; bases not matched to a gene: 3. CDR3 length equals 15 residues. CDR1 MNHNY and CDR2 SVGAGI come from the germline V gene (reference sequence). The chain couples TRBV6-6 to TRBJ2-7; 10 bases agree with TRBD2. This TCR was sampled from a female donor in good health, enrolled as a control in a pregnancy study. The starting material was peripheral blood, obtained after pregnancy. CDR3 nucleotides: TGTGCCAGCAGTTACCCGGGACTAGCGACCTACGAGCAGTACTTC. Translating gives CASSYPGLATYEQYF.